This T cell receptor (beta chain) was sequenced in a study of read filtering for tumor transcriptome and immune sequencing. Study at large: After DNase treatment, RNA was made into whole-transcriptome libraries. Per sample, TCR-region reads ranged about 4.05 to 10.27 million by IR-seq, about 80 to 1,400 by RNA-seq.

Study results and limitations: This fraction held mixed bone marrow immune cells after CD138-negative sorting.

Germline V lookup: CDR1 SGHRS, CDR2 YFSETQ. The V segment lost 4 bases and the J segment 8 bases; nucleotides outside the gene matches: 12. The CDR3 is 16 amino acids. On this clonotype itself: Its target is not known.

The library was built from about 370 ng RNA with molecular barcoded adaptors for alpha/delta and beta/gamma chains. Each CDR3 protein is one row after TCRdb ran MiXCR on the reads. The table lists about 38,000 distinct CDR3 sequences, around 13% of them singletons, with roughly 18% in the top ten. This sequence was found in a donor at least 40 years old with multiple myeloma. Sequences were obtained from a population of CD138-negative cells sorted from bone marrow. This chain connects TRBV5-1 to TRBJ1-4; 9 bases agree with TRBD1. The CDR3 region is CASSRTTGQGNEKLFF. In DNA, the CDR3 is TGCGCCAGCAGCCGAACCACCGGACAGGGGAACGAAAAACTGTTTTTT. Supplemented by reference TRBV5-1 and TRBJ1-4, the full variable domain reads KAGVTQTPRYLIKTRGQQVTLSCSPISGHRSVSWYQQTPGQGLQFLFEYFSETQRNKGNFPGRFSGRQFSNSRSEMNVSTLELGDSALYLCASSRTTGQGNEKLFFGSGTQLSVL.